Following are 18 T cell receptor beta chains from one sample sequenced in a study of a mutant IDH1 vaccine in newly diagnosed glioma. Their target antigens are unknown. Described time point: week 47, end of study. With topical imiquimod, each dose of the vaccine consisted of 300 ug of mutant IDH1 20-mer peptide. This table comes from immunoSEQ multiplex PCR, and its TCRdb copy is limited to in-frame clones, with some not included. In the table there are tens of thousands of clones, about 79% of which are singletons. The specimen was PBMCs, collected from a glioma patient whose treatment included an IDH1 peptide vaccine. Source of these receptors: a man aged 50 to 59 with glioma.

This chain uses TRBV7-9 with TRBJ2-5; D might be TRBD1 (5 bases). Germline values: CDR1 SEHNR, CDR2 FQNEAQ (reference sequence). The V and J ends lost 5 bases and 5 bases respectively, with 18 bases between them. CDR3 size: 15 residues. As DNA, the CDR3 is TGTGCCAGCAGCCCCCCAAGGGGCGTGGGGGAGACCCAGTACTTC. Translation gives CASSPPRGVGETQYF.

V usage is TRBV5-6 and J usage is TRBJ1-2, with no clear D. Germline V CDR1 and CDR2: SGHDT, YYEEEE. This CDR3 is 13 amino acids long. The germline V and J ends were trimmed by 5 bases and 3 bases, with 11 bases remaining between them. In DNA, the CDR3 is TGTGCCAGCAGACCGGAGGGAGACTATGGCTACACCTTC. Its protein is CASRPEGDYGYTF.

J is TRBJ1-6 and V is TRBV5-6, with D tentatively TRBD1 (5 bases). Trimming pared 0 bases from V and 7 bases from J, leaving 11 bases between. This CDR3 contains 15 residues. CDR1 SGHDT and CDR2 YYEEEE come from the germline V gene. The CDR3 DNA reads TGTGCCAGCAGCTTGGAGCGGGGCCCGAATTCACCCCTCCACTTT. It translates to CASSLERGPNSPLHF.

The chain couples TRBV7-8 to TRBJ1-5; 10 nucleotides agree with TRBD1. Germline assignment: CDR1 SGHVS and CDR2 FQNEAQ. Trimming took 5 bases from V and 1 from J; bases not matched to a gene: 5. CDR3 size: 16 residues. CDR3 residues: CASSLTGGQSNQPQHF. CDR3 bases: TGTGCCAGCAGCCTGACAGGGGGCCAAAGCAATCAGCCCCAGCATTTT.

The rearrangement joins TRBV29-1 to TRBJ2-1, with D hard to call. Germline V gene sequence: CDR1 SQVTM, CDR2 ANQGSEA. CDR3 length: 12 amino acids. The V end lost 7 bases, the J end lost 8 bases, and 15 bases lay between the germline ends. CDR3 nucleotides: TGCAGCGGCAGCCTTGTATCGTATGAGCAGTTCTTC. It encodes CSGSLVSYEQFF.

This chain connects TRBV10-1 to TRBJ1-5; TRBD1 aligns across 8 bases. Germline CDR1 is WNHNN and CDR2 is SYGVQD (reference sequence). Losses at the gene ends were 4 bases for V and 4 bases for J; bases not matched to a gene: 12. The length of the CDR3 is 17 residues. CDR3 sequence (DNA): TGCGCCAGCAGTGTTTTACCGGGACAGGAGGCAAATCAGCCCCAGCATTTT. Translating gives CASSVLPGQEANQPQHF.

The chain links TRBV30 to TRBJ2-7; D may correspond to TRBD1 or TRBD2 (7 bases each). Germline V lookup: CDR1 GTSNPN, CDR2 SVGIG (reference sequence). The CDR3 is 14 residues long. Trimming stripped 4 bases from V and 4 bases from J, with 17 bases between. The CDR3 here is CAWTGGRGQYEQYF. In nucleotides, the CDR3 is TGTGCCTGGACCGGGGGGAGGGGGCAATACGAGCAGTACTTC.

J is TRBJ2-1 and V is TRBV30; TRBD2 matches 11 bases. This CDR3 comprises 15 residues. CDR1 is GTSNPN and CDR2 is SVGIG in the germline V gene (reference sequence). V was clipped by 1 base and J by 7 bases; unmatched bases: 6. In DNA form, the CDR3 reads TGTGCCTGGAGTGCCCTAGCGGGGGGCGGGAATGAGCAGTTCTTC. It codes for CAWSALAGGGNEQFF.

This chain connects TRBV18 to TRBJ1-4; D perhaps matches TRBD1 (5 bases). CDR1 KGHSH and CDR2 LQKENI come from the germline V gene. V lost 4 bases and J 5 bases, leaving 11 bases between the germline ends. The CDR3 spans 14 residues. CDR3 bases: TGTGCCAGCTCACTGCCAGGGCTAAATGAAAAACTGTTTTTT. This translates into CASSLPGLNEKLFF.

The table lists this clone with a few counts. The rearrangement links TRBV29-1 to TRBJ1-1; TRBD1 matches 7 bases. Per the germline V gene, CDR1 is SQVTM and CDR2 is ANQGSEA. This CDR3 region has 14 residues. J was trimmed by 0 bases and V by 4 bases; bases with no gene match: 5. As DNA, the CDR3 is TGCAGCGTTGTCTACAGGGGTTTGAACACTGAAGCTTTCTTT. Translated, it gives CSVVYRGLNTEAFF.

The chain uses TRBV28 and TRBJ2-7; D ambiguous. This CDR3 is 14 amino acids long. Germline V gene lookup returns CDR1 MDHEN and CDR2 SYDVKM. Trimming shortened V by 3 bases and J by 1 base, and 10 bases separated the two germline ends. CDR3 sequence reads: CASSLGIGSYEQYF. CDR3 in DNA: TGTGCCAGCAGTTTGGGAATAGGTTCCTACGAGCAGTACTTC.

The chain employs TRBV5-6 and TRBJ2-5; D is tentatively TRBD1 or TRBD2 (5 bases each). V shed 5 bases and J shed 5 bases, with 19 bases lying between them. CDR1 is SGHDT, CDR2 YYEEEE, per germline. The CDR3 spans 15 residues. The CDR3 sequence is CASRLTGTAWETQYF. The CDR3 DNA reads TGTGCCAGCAGACTCACCGGGACGGCCTGGGAGACCCAGTACTTC.

This sequence joins TRBV19 and TRBJ1-2, with unresolved D. CDR1 is LNHDA, CDR2 SQIVND, per germline (reference sequence). The CDR3 length is 14 residues. Trimming left V 7 bases short and J 5 bases short, with 17 bases between. CDR3 DNA: TGTGCCAGTAAAAAGGCGATGACGGCTTATGGCTACACCTTC. Amino acid sequence: CASKKAMTAYGYTF.

This CDR3 is CASSFGTSAGANVLTF. In nucleotides, the CDR3 is TGCGCCAGCAGCTTTGGGACCTCAGCGGGGGCCAACGTCCTGACTTTC. The V call is TRBV5-1, the J call TRBJ2-6; D tentatively fits TRBD1 or TRBD2 (5 bases each). Germline lookup yields CDR1 SGHRS and CDR2 YFSETQ. The CDR3 runs 16 residues. Trimming cost V 2 bases and J 4 bases, with 13 bases left between them.

The table lists this clone with a few counts. The J gene is TRBJ1-3, the V gene TRBV30; 7 nucleotides match TRBD1. CDR1 and CDR2 (germline): GTSNPN, SVGIG (reference sequence). The V and J ends lost 0 bases and 3 bases, in that order; junction bases with no gene match: 5. CDR3 size: 15 residues. The CDR3 DNA reads TGTGCCTGGAGTGTACCAGGGGGAAATGGAAACACCATATATTTT. Translating gives CAWSVPGGNGNTIYF.

This clone occurred a few times. The chain employs TRBV6-1 and TRBJ1-2; the D gene is possibly TRBD1 (6 bases). From germline, CDR1 is MNHNS and CDR2 SASEGT. The CDR3 is 13 amino acids. V gave up 7 bases and J gave up 3 bases, with 12 bases separating them. The CDR3 spells CASTGDTYYGYTF. In DNA, the CDR3 is TGTGCCAGCACCGGGGACACTTACTATGGCTACACCTTC.

The CDR3 is CASTNPGREAIGYTF. The CDR3 DNA follows: TGTGCCAGCACCAATCCGGGACGCGAGGCTATAGGCTACACCTTC. The rearrangement links TRBV6-5 to TRBJ1-2; D might be TRBD1 (5 bases). The germline V gene encodes CDR1 MNHEY and CDR2 SVGAGI. The CDR3 has 15 amino acids. V lost 7 bases to trimming and J lost 8 bases, with 23 bases between them.

The chain employs TRBV30 and TRBJ2-1; 10 bases map to TRBD2. In germline, CDR1 is GTSNPN, CDR2 SVGIG (reference sequence). This CDR3 is 14 amino acids long. V trimming: 5 bases; J trimming: 3 bases; junction bases outside the gene matches: 4. The CDR3 loop is CAWGLAGGYNEQFF. Written as DNA, the CDR3 is TGTGCCTGGGGGTTAGCGGGGGGCTACAATGAGCAGTTCTTC.